There are a few counts of the clone carrying this T cell receptor (beta chain). The data are from a study of T-cell memory formation after mild COVID-19. This CDR3 spans 14 amino acids. CDR1 and CDR2 (germline): DFQATT, SNEGSKA (reference sequence). V lost 2 bases, J lost 1 base, and 10 bases lay in between. TCRdb used MiXCR to reprocess the 5' RACE reads, holding one entry per CDR3 protein. The sample contains approximately 270,000 distinct CDR3 sequences, 16% of which appear only once. The sequence derives from a man younger than 30 who had mild COVID-19 (a few samples of this study predate the infection). Cell type and time point are not known. The chain has TRBV20-1 and TRBJ2-3; D gene ambiguous. Sample: PBMCs or a T cell subset sorted from them (not recorded which). CDR3 amino acids: CSARRGFGTDTQYF. CDR3 sequence (DNA): TGCAGTGCTAGACGAGGATTCGGCACAGATACGCAGTATTTT.